This TCR beta chain emerged from a study of T cells in Graves' hyperthyroidism and ophthalmopathy. This clonotype was detected ten times or more. Its antigen is undetermined. The source material, RNA transcripts, was used to amplify TCR beta CDR3 regions. Primed by the HTBI set, a first-round RT-PCR was run on the TCR CDR3. A single record per CDR3 protein comes from TCRdb applying MiXCR to the multiplex PCR reads. Among about 180,000 distinct CDR3 sequences listed, around 15% were seen once. V lost 3 bases to trimming and J lost 1 base, with 7 bases between them. The CDR3 has 13 residues. The study's findings and limits: Among clonotypes expanded in thyroid above 0.001, most were also found in blood.

The sequence derives from a woman aged 45-60 years with Graves' hyperthyroidism. Sequenced input: blood. The chain is built from TRBV12-3 or TRBV12-4 and TRBJ2-7; D is ambiguous. The CDR3 region is CASSFALSYEQYF. CDR3 DNA: TGTGCCAGCAGTTTTGCGCTATCCTACGAGCAGTACTTC.